The 29 T cell receptor beta chains presented below share a single source sample, sequenced in a study of cytomegalovirus exposure and HLA in healthy donors. PCR amplification relied on 60 Vbeta primers (plus 13 Jbeta primers). TCRdb's table, derived via immunoSEQ multiplex PCR, lists solely in-frame clones and lacks some. This table lists approximately 110,000 clones. The sample comprised PBMCs. All receptors come from a man younger than 30 in good health and CMV-seronegative.

The gene calls are TRBV4-1 and TRBJ1-2, with no clear D. The V end was cut by 4 bases, the J end by 2 bases, with 14 bases between. This CDR3 has 15 amino acids. Germline CDR1 and CDR2: MGHRA and YSYEKL. Here the CDR3 DNA reads TGCGCCAGCAGCCTTTTATCTAGTGTGAACTATGGCTACACCTTC. This codes for CASSLLSSVNYGYTF.

V gene TRBV4-1 combines with J gene TRBJ1-1; tentatively, D is TRBD1 (5 bases). CDR3 length equals 13 residues. CDR1 MGHRA and CDR2 YSYEKL come from the germline V gene. V was cut by 3 bases and J by 4 bases, with 9 bases left in between. CDR3 nucleotides: TGCGCCAGCAGCCACCAGGGTTCCACTGAAGCTTTCTTT. This translates into CASSHQGSTEAFF.

This chain links TRBV28 with TRBJ1-5, with 7 bases identical to TRBD1. The CDR3 spans 16 residues. Germline V gene lookup returns CDR1 MDHEN and CDR2 SYDVKM. V was clipped by 0 bases and J by 6 bases; unmatched bases: 8. CDR3 DNA sequence: TGTGCCAGCAGTTTATGGGTAGGAGGGGGCCGTCAGCCCCAGCATTTT. Translated, it gives CASSLWVGGGRQPQHF.

The V gene is TRBV10-1, the J gene TRBJ2-5; D possibly corresponds to TRBD1 (6 bases). The CDR3 is 15 amino acids. CDR1 WNHNN and CDR2 SYGVQD come from the germline V gene (reference sequence). V was pared by 4 bases and J by 1 base, with 13 bases between. The chain's CDR3 is CASSALRGPQETQYF. The CDR3 DNA follows: TGCGCCAGCAGTGCACTCAGGGGTCCCCAAGAGACCCAGTACTTC.

The rearrangement uses TRBV1 and TRBJ2-1; the DNA was not compared with TRBD2, the D call given in the table. TRBV1 is an annotated pseudogene. This CDR3 has 13 amino acids. CDR3 sequence (DNA): TGCACCAGCAAGGCGGGTTTATACAATGAGCAGTTCTTC. It is translated as CTSKAGLYNEQFF.

The CDR3 DNA sequence: TGTGCCTGGACGACGGGACAGCAGCAGTACTTC. This translates into CAWTTGQQQYF. The chain has TRBV30 and TRBJ2-7, with TRBD1 matching over 7 bases. The CDR3 runs 11 residues. CDR1 is GTSNPN, CDR2 SVGIG, per germline (reference sequence). Germline trimming cut 4 bases from V and 8 bases from J; bases unmatched to any gene: 5.

The chain combines TRBV29-1 with TRBJ2-6; D possibly corresponds to TRBD1 (6 bases). V lost 4 bases to trimming and J lost 0 bases, with 10 bases between them. The CDR3 consists of 15 residues. Per the germline V gene, CDR1 is SQVTM and CDR2 is ANQGSEA. The CDR3 DNA reads as TGCAGCGTTGTAGGACAGCTCTCTGGGGCCAACGTCCTGACTTTC. As protein: CSVVGQLSGANVLTF.

The J gene is TRBJ2-4, the V gene TRBV9, with a weak D call TRBD2 (6 bases). There are 15 residues in the CDR3. The germline gives CDR1 SGDLS, CDR2 YYNGEE. The V end lost 0 bases, the J end lost 1 base, and 8 bases lay between the germline ends. The CDR3 region has the DNA TGTGCCAGCAGCGTAGGCCGGGGGGCCAAAAACATTCAGTACTTC. It codes for CASSVGRGAKNIQYF.

The V call is TRBV2, the J call TRBJ1-2; D is unclear. This CDR3 comprises 14 residues. Germline CDR1 reads SNHLY; CDR2 reads FYNNEI. Trimming shortened V by 4 bases and J by 6 bases, and 15 bases separated the two germline ends. The CDR3 is CASSVGEQLDGYTF. In DNA form, the CDR3 reads TGTGCCAGCAGTGTCGGGGAGCAACTGGATGGCTACACCTTC.

The chain couples TRBV6-5 to TRBJ1-1; no clear D gene. Trimming removed 0 bases at V and 5 bases at J, with 13 bases between. The germline CDR1 and CDR2 sequences are MNHEY and SVGAGI. There are 15 residues in the CDR3. The chain's CDR3 is CASSYSILEETEAFF. In nucleotides, the CDR3 is TGTGCCAGCAGTTACTCGATATTAGAGGAAACTGAAGCTTTCTTT.

V usage is TRBV2 and J usage is TRBJ2-7; 12 bases line up with TRBD2. The CDR3 sequence is 14 residues long. CDR1 is SNHLY, CDR2 FYNNEI, per germline. The junction had 10 bases not matched to a gene; V was cut back by 9 bases and J by 7 bases. Written as DNA, the CDR3 is TGTGCCAGTAGGACTAGCGGGACCCCAGTGGAGCAGTACTTC. The encoded protein is CASRTSGTPVEQYF.

V usage is TRBV2 and J usage is TRBJ2-1; D may be TRBD2 (5 bases). Trimming shortened V by 7 bases and J by 4 bases, and 14 bases separated the two germline ends. From germline, CDR1 is SNHLY and CDR2 FYNNEI. The CDR3 is 14 residues long. CDR3 nucleotides: TGTGCCAGCACCGGACCGGACTTTTACAATGAGCAGTTCTTC. The encoded protein is CASTGPDFYNEQFF.

The rearrangement uses TRBV28 and TRBJ1-6, with 9 bases matching TRBD1. This CDR3 is 14 amino acids long. J gave up 10 bases and V 3 bases, and 4 bases lay outside the gene matches. Germline CDR1 reads MDHEN; CDR2 reads SYDVKM. The CDR3 is CASSLNRGLSPLHF. The DNA of the CDR3 is TGTGCCAGCAGTTTGAACAGGGGGCTGTCACCCCTCCACTTT.

On this clone itself: The junction differs from germline at one of its ends, possibly a read error. At the DNA level, this CDR3 is encoded by other sequences in the same sample as well. The gene calls are TRBV4-2 and TRBJ1-2; D call uncertain. CDR3 length: 15 residues. Germline V gene sequence: CDR1 LGHNA, CDR2 YNFKEQ. The CDR3 DNA reads as TGTGCCAGCAGCCAAGGGGTCGGGGATGACTATGGTTACACCTTC. As protein: CASSQGVGDDYGYTF.

V and J are TRBV7-2 and TRBJ2-6; possible D gene TRBD1, 5 bases. The CDR3 length is 19 residues. Germline lookup yields CDR1 SGHTA and CDR2 FQGNSA. Trimming cost V 4 bases and J 1 base, with 20 bases left between them. The CDR3 sequence is CASSSMRQPVQSGANVLTF. The CDR3 DNA is TGTGCCAGCAGCTCGATGCGACAGCCCGTCCAATCTGGGGCCAACGTCCTGACTTTC.

This chain joins TRBV28 and TRBJ1-1; tentatively, D is TRBD1 (5 bases). Germline loops: CDR1 MDHEN, CDR2 SYDVKM. The V end lost 7 bases, the J end lost 7 bases, and 10 bases lay between the germline ends. The CDR3 spans 11 residues. The CDR3 sequence: CASNTDSEAFF. In DNA form, the CDR3 reads TGTGCCAGCAACACCGACAGTGAAGCTTTCTTT.

This chain links TRBV4-1 with TRBJ1-2; the D is unclear. Per the germline V gene, CDR1 is MGHRA and CDR2 is YSYEKL. The CDR3 is made up of 14 amino acids. V lost 1 base and J 0 bases, leaving 6 bases between the germline ends. In nucleotides, the CDR3 is TGCGCCAGCAGCCAAGTGCAGACTAACTATGGCTACACCTTC. As protein: CASSQVQTNYGYTF.

The V gene is TRBV6-5, the J gene TRBJ1-5, with D hard to call. The CDR3 runs 13 residues. V lost 5 bases to trimming and J lost 6 bases, with 11 bases between them. Germline V gene sequence: CDR1 MNHEY, CDR2 SVGAGI. The CDR3 reads CASSTLDTQPQHF. CDR3 nucleotide sequence: TGTGCCAGCAGTACTCTTGACACTCAGCCCCAGCATTTT.

This chain uses TRBV27 with TRBJ1-2, with TRBD1 matching over 7 bases. The V and J ends lost 7 bases and 0 bases, in that order; junction bases with no gene match: 14. CDR3 length: 17 amino acids. The germline V gene encodes CDR1 MNHEY and CDR2 SMNVEV (reference sequence). The CDR3 nucleotides read TGTGCCAGCAAAAGGAACAGGGGAACGACTACTAACTATGGCTACACCTTC. Its translation is CASKRNRGTTTNYGYTF.

V is TRBV5-1 and J is TRBJ2-7, with TRBD2 matching over 8 bases. Germline V gene lookup returns CDR1 SGHRS and CDR2 YFSETQ. This CDR3 has 11 amino acids. Unmatched junction bases numbered 4, after V lost 4 bases and J lost 10 bases. The CDR3: CASSPGGDQYF. The CDR3, as DNA: TGCGCCAGCAGCCCCGGGGGGGACCAGTACTTC. Filled out from reference TRBV5-1 and TRBJ2-7, the complete variable domain reads KAGVTQTPRYLIKTRGQQVTLSCSPISGHRSVSWYQQTPGQGLQFLFEYFSETQRNKGNFPGRFSGRQFSNSRSEMNVSTLELGDSALYLCASSPGGDQYFGPGTRLTVT.

The chain joins TRBV6-6 to TRBJ1-5; D gene uncertain. CDR1 and CDR2 from the germline V gene are MNHNY and SVGAGI (reference sequence). V shed 0 bases and J shed 5 bases, with 5 bases lying between them. The CDR3 covers 13 residues. The CDR3 DNA follows: TGTGCCAGCAGTTACTCGGTAGATCAGCCCCAGCATTTT. Encoded protein: CASSYSVDQPQHF.

Of note for this clone: Relative to the germline gene, one junction end is altered; a read error may explain this. The J gene is TRBJ2-2, the V gene TRBV7-7; D gene uncertain. The germline V gene encodes CDR1 SSHAT and CDR2 FNYEAQ (reference sequence). The CDR3 extends over 14 amino acids. In DNA form, the CDR3 reads TGTGCTAGCAGCTTAGCCTATCCCGGGGGGGAGCTGTTTTTT. As protein: CASSLAYPGGELFF.

The chain combines TRBV30 with TRBJ1-2; 7 bases align to TRBD1. The trim removed 0 bases at V and 4 bases at J, leaving 14 bases unmatched. There are 17 residues in the CDR3. Looked up from germline, CDR1 is GTSNPN and CDR2 is SVGIG (reference sequence). CDR3 amino acids: CAWSVPPGTASGYGYTF. The DNA for the CDR3 is TGTGCCTGGAGTGTCCCTCCCGGGACAGCTTCGGGCTATGGCTACACCTTC.

V usage is TRBV18 and J usage is TRBJ2-3; 9 nucleotides agree with TRBD2. The CDR3 has 16 amino acids. Germline V gene sequence: CDR1 KGHSH, CDR2 LQKENI. Losses at the gene ends were 3 bases for V and 2 bases for J; bases not matched to a gene: 6. Here the CDR3 reads CASSPPSGGFTDTQYF. CDR3 nucleotides: TGTGCCAGCTCACCTCCAAGCGGGGGGTTCACAGATACGCAGTATTTT.

The chain uses TRBV18 and TRBJ2-1, with 9 positions matching TRBD2. Germline V gene data show CDR1 as KGHSH and CDR2 as LQKENI. This CDR3 is built from 16 residues. Trimming cost V 3 bases and J 5 bases; bases outside gene matches: 8. Written as DNA, the CDR3 is TGTGCCAGCTCACCGAGTAGCGGGGGACCGAACAATGAGCAGTTCTTC. Protein sequence: CASSPSSGGPNNEQFF. The whole variable domain, filled in from reference TRBV18 and TRBJ2-1, reads NAGVMQNPRHLVRRRGQEARLRCSPMKGHSHVYWYRQLPEEGLKFMVYLQKENIIDESGMPKERFSAEFPKEGPSILRIQQVVRGDSAAYFCASSPSSGGPNNEQFFGPGTRLTVL.

The gene calls are TRBV30 and TRBJ2-1; TRBD1 agrees at 12 bases. CDR1 and CDR2 from the germline V gene are GTSNPN and SVGIG (reference sequence). Losses at the gene ends were 4 bases for V and 0 bases for J; bases not matched to a gene: 10. The CDR3 length is 18 residues. The CDR3 loop is CAWTRGTGGSSSYNEQFF. The CDR3 region has the DNA TGTGCCTGGACTAGGGGGACAGGGGGCTCGAGCTCCTACAATGAGCAGTTCTTC.

The genes are TRBV30 and TRBJ1-2, with 10 bases aligning to TRBD1. Germline V gene lookup returns CDR1 GTSNPN and CDR2 SVGIG (reference sequence). The junction had 9 bases not matched to a gene; V was cut back by 1 base and J by 7 bases. The CDR3 is made up of 15 amino acids. The chain's CDR3 is CAWSDPGQGSIGYTF. The CDR3 DNA is TGTGCCTGGAGTGATCCGGGACAGGGGTCTATTGGCTACACCTTC.

The rearrangement joins TRBV18 to TRBJ2-7; maybe TRBD1 (5 bases). V was clipped by 1 base and J by 3 bases, with 10 bases between them. Germline CDR1 reads KGHSH; CDR2 reads LQKENI. This CDR3 is built from 14 residues. CDR3 in amino acids: CASSPRLGDYEQYF. CDR3 sequence (DNA): TGTGCCAGCTCACCACGCTTAGGGGACTACGAGCAGTACTTC.

The rearrangement uses TRBV30 and TRBJ2-7, with D perhaps TRBD1 (6 bases). CDR1 is GTSNPN and CDR2 is SVGIG in the germline V gene (reference sequence). There are 17 residues in the CDR3. Trimming stripped 0 bases from V and 6 bases from J, with 24 bases between. The CDR3 DNA reads TGTGCCTGGAGTGTAAGGCGTGGGGCGGGCAGGGGTGGCGAGCAGTACTTC. Amino acids: CAWSVRRGAGRGGEQYF.